A selection of T cell receptor beta chains follows, all from one sample in a study of vaccination and CD4 T cells after COVID-19. Their antigens are not known. MiXCR, run by TCRdb on the PCR reads, gives a single entry per CDR3 protein. The sample carries roughly 7,000 distinct CDR3 sequences, roughly 53% recorded once. The specimen sequenced was CD4+ T cells from blood, cultured in vitro. The receptors originated from a human donor in good health. Both conserved end residues are trimmed from each CDR3.

V	J	CDR3
TRBV6-1	TRBJ2-3	ASSQPGSSFYTQY
TRBV6-5	TRBJ2-3	ASSYRTGGGTDTQY
TRBV4-3	TRBJ1-3	ASSQELLVIGNTIY
TRBV7-2	TRBJ1-2	ASSLPSIYGYT
TRBV10-1	TRBJ2-2	ASRVAPNTGELF
TRBV6-2/TRBV6-3	TRBJ2-5	ASRVSGQETQY
TRBV19	TRBJ2-5	ASSSRVGLAGRETQY
TRBV5-1	TRBJ1-1	ASRTSGTGVLGNTEAF
TRBV5-4	TRBJ2-5	ASWDPNRETQY
TRBV6-5	TRBJ1-2	ASSYGINYGYT
TRBV2	TRBJ2-3	ASSEPWASTDTQY
TRBV6-1	TRBJ2-3	ASSEQRGISTDTQY